Sequencing of this T cell receptor beta chain was carried out in a study of response to subunit inactivated influenza vaccine. TCRdb re-analysed the RT-PCR reads in MiXCR, keeping a single row per CDR3 protein. In the table there are roughly 700,000 distinct CDR3 sequences, approximately 13% of which are singletons. General study points: Only a handful of new T cells, the authors suggested, are recruited with each seasonal influenza vaccination.

Details on this clonotype: The antigen remains unidentified.

Germline CDR1 MNHEY, CDR2 SVGAGI. Trimming stripped 4 bases from V and 5 bases from J, with 15 bases between. The CDR3 is 14 amino acids. Here the sequenced sample was PBMCs from blood, taken roughly 15 days before vaccination. The source of this sequence is a man in his fifties who received an inactivated influenza vaccine. The chain couples TRBV6-5 to TRBJ2-7, with D tentatively TRBD1 (6 bases). CDR3 residues: CASSFWTAQHEQYF. In DNA form, the CDR3 reads TGTGCCAGCAGTTTTTGGACAGCCCAGCACGAGCAGTACTTC.